The rows below give T cell receptor beta chains drawn from one sample of a study of T-cell memory formation after mild COVID-19. One entry per CDR3 protein results from TCRdb running MiXCR on the 5' RACE reads. This table holds a few hundred thousand distinct CDR3 sequences, 10% to 13% found once. Material for sequencing was PBMCs or a T cell subset sorted from them (not recorded which). These receptors all stem from a man aged 18 to 29 who had mild COVID-19 (a few samples of this study predate the infection). Cell type and time point are not known. CDR3s include the opening cysteine and the closing phenylalanine or tryptophan. A D gene is named only where the DNA matches it firmly. Only part of the rows carry a size: once, few, many, or a class if the clone is expanded.

V gene: TRBV7-3; CDR3 length: 15; D gene: .; clone size: .; J gene: TRBJ1-6; CDR3 protein: CASSLGQTQNSPLHF; CDR3 DNA: TGTGCCAGCAGCTTAGGACAGACCCAAAATTCACCCCTCCACTTT
V gene: TRBV20-1; CDR3 length: 14; D gene: .; clone size: few; J gene: TRBJ1-1; CDR3 protein: CSARVGGGRTEAFF; CDR3 DNA: TGCAGTGCTAGAGTCGGAGGGGGTAGGACTGAAGCTTTCTTT
V gene: TRBV5-1; CDR3 length: 16; D gene: TRBD1; clone size: .; J gene: TRBJ2-1; CDR3 protein: CASSLGTGMVYNEQFF; CDR3 DNA: TGCGCCAGCAGCTTGGGGACAGGGATGGTCTACAATGAGCAGTTCTTC
V gene: TRBV5-4; CDR3 length: 15; D gene: .; clone size: few; J gene: TRBJ2-5; CDR3 protein: CASSLASGGSETQYF; CDR3 DNA: TGTGCCAGCAGCTTGGCAAGTGGGGGGTCGGAGACCCAGTACTTC
V gene: TRBV4-1; CDR3 length: 15; D gene: .; clone size: many; J gene: TRBJ2-1; CDR3 protein: CASSQDRQLYNEQFF; CDR3 DNA: TGCGCCAGCAGCCAAGATCGACAGCTTTACAATGAGCAGTTCTTC
V gene: TRBV10-3; CDR3 length: 12; D gene: .; clone size: .; J gene: TRBJ1-1; CDR3 protein: CAIRERETEAFF; CDR3 DNA: TGTGCCATCAGAGAGCGAGAGACTGAAGCTTTCTTT
V gene: TRBV27; CDR3 length: 14; D gene: .; clone size: many; J gene: TRBJ1-1; CDR3 protein: CASTPGGIDTEAFF; CDR3 DNA: TGTGCCAGCACCCCCGGGGGGATAGACACTGAAGCTTTCTTT
V gene: TRBV5-1; CDR3 length: 16; D gene: .; clone size: .; J gene: TRBJ1-1; CDR3 protein: CASSLAQGVGDTEAFF; CDR3 DNA: TGCGCCAGCAGCTTGGCGCAGGGAGTGGGGGACACTGAAGCTTTCTTT
V gene: TRBV20-1; CDR3 length: 15; D gene: TRBD2; clone size: .; J gene: TRBJ2-1; CDR3 protein: CSAGGTSGGHNEQFF; CDR3 DNA: TGCAGTGCTGGAGGGACTAGCGGGGGCCACAATGAGCAGTTCTTC
V gene: TRBV12-3/TRBV12-4; CDR3 length: 18; D gene: .; clone size: .; J gene: TRBJ2-7; CDR3 protein: CASSFGIVWADGNYEQYF; CDR3 DNA: TGTGCCAGCAGTTTTGGAATAGTGTGGGCAGATGGAAACTACGAGCAGTACTTC
V gene: TRBV2; CDR3 length: 13; D gene: TRBD1; clone size: few; J gene: TRBJ1-2; CDR3 protein: CASSETGGVGYTF; CDR3 DNA: TGTGCCAGCAGTGAAACAGGGGGCGTCGGCTACACCTTC
V gene: TRBV19; CDR3 length: 13; D gene: .; clone size: .; J gene: TRBJ1-5; CDR3 protein: CASGRGLGQPQHF; CDR3 DNA: TGTGCCAGTGGGCGGGGTCTCGGTCAGCCCCAGCATTTT
V gene: TRBV28; CDR3 length: 14; D gene: .; clone size: .; J gene: TRBJ2-1; CDR3 protein: CASSPLTGLNEQFF; CDR3 DNA: TGTGCCAGCAGTCCATTGACAGGTCTTAATGAGCAGTTCTTC
V gene: TRBV24-1; CDR3 length: 13; D gene: .; clone size: few; J gene: TRBJ1-5; CDR3 protein: CATGDGRGGPQHF; CDR3 DNA: TGTGCCACAGGGGACGGCCGAGGTGGCCCCCAGCATTTT
V gene: TRBV10-3; CDR3 length: 14; D gene: .; clone size: few; J gene: TRBJ2-5; CDR3 protein: CAISESQGLETQYF; CDR3 DNA: TGTGCCATCAGTGAGTCGCAGGGGCTCGAGACCCAGTACTTC
V gene: TRBV28; CDR3 length: 16; D gene: TRBD2; clone size: few; J gene: TRBJ2-5; CDR3 protein: CASSAPSGGVRETQYF; CDR3 DNA: TGTGCCAGCAGTGCGCCTAGCGGGGGAGTGAGAGAGACCCAGTACTTC
V gene: TRBV4-1; CDR3 length: 18; D gene: TRBD2; clone size: few; J gene: TRBJ2-1; CDR3 protein: CASRWKRGGQGSYNEQFF; CDR3 DNA: TGCGCCAGCAGGTGGAAGCGGGGGGGACAAGGGTCCTACAATGAGCAGTTCTTC
V gene: TRBV9; CDR3 length: 15; D gene: .; clone size: many; J gene: TRBJ2-2; CDR3 protein: CASSVWADNTGELFF; CDR3 DNA: TGTGCCAGCAGCGTATGGGCAGACAACACCGGGGAGCTGTTTTTT
V gene: TRBV5-4; CDR3 length: 13; D gene: .; clone size: few; J gene: TRBJ1-2; CDR3 protein: CASTLDGEGGYTF; CDR3 DNA: TGTGCCAGCACCCTAGATGGAGAGGGTGGCTACACCTTC
V gene: TRBV6-5; CDR3 length: 13; D gene: .; clone size: few; J gene: TRBJ2-1; CDR3 protein: CASSYPGHNEQFF; CDR3 DNA: TGTGCCAGCAGTTACCCAGGGCACAATGAGCAGTTCTTC
V gene: TRBV4-3; CDR3 length: 15; D gene: .; clone size: few; J gene: TRBJ1-4; CDR3 protein: CASSQGDMGNEKLFF; CDR3 DNA: TGCGCCAGCAGCCAAGGGGACATGGGGAATGAAAAACTGTTTTTT
V gene: TRBV24-1; CDR3 length: 11; D gene: .; clone size: .; J gene: TRBJ1-1; CDR3 protein: CATSSNTEAFF; CDR3 DNA: TGTGCCACCAGTTCTAACACTGAAGCTTTCTTT
V gene: TRBV5-1; CDR3 length: 16; D gene: .; clone size: many; J gene: TRBJ2-1; CDR3 protein: CASSWLGGRGDNEQFF; CDR3 DNA: TGCGCCAGCAGCTGGCTTGGGGGGCGGGGAGACAATGAGCAGTTCTTC
V gene: TRBV12-3/TRBV12-4; CDR3 length: 15; D gene: .; clone size: many; J gene: TRBJ2-1; CDR3 protein: CASSFGAGGPPEQFF; CDR3 DNA: TGTGCCAGCAGTTTTGGGGCCGGGGGACCACCTGAGCAGTTCTTC
V gene: TRBV9; CDR3 length: 14; D gene: TRBD1; clone size: few; J gene: TRBJ2-3; CDR3 protein: CASSVVTGPDTQYF; CDR3 DNA: TGTGCCAGCAGCGTAGTGACAGGGCCAGATACGCAGTATTTT
V gene: TRBV9; CDR3 length: 16; D gene: TRBD2; clone size: .; J gene: TRBJ2-3; CDR3 protein: CASSPMGLAFTDTQYF; CDR3 DNA: TGTGCCAGCAGCCCTATGGGACTAGCCTTCACAGATACGCAGTATTTT
V gene: TRBV7-9; CDR3 length: 15; D gene: .; clone size: few; J gene: TRBJ1-5; CDR3 protein: CASSPKGYPNQPQHF; CDR3 DNA: TGTGCCAGCAGCCCGAAAGGGTACCCCAATCAGCCCCAGCATTTT
V gene: TRBV7-9; CDR3 length: 12; D gene: .; clone size: few; J gene: TRBJ1-1; CDR3 protein: CASSRGRGEAFF; CDR3 DNA: TGTGCCAGCAGCCGCGGACGCGGGGAAGCTTTCTTT
V gene: TRBV5-4; CDR3 length: 14; D gene: .; clone size: few; J gene: TRBJ2-5; CDR3 protein: CASSSRGAQETQYF; CDR3 DNA: TGTGCCAGCAGCTCCCGCGGGGCCCAAGAGACCCAGTACTTC
V gene: TRBV7-2; CDR3 length: 14; D gene: .; clone size: many; J gene: TRBJ1-6; CDR3 protein: CASSRSGPNSPLHF; CDR3 DNA: TGTGCCAGCAGCCGGTCGGGGCCTAATTCACCCCTCCACTTT
V gene: TRBV4-2; CDR3 length: 17; D gene: TRBD1; clone size: once; J gene: TRBJ1-2; CDR3 protein: CASSPGGRGRLGYGYTF; CDR3 DNA: TGTGCCAGCAGCCCGGGGGGCAGGGGGCGTTTAGGCTATGGCTACACCTTC
V gene: TRBV6-5; CDR3 length: 14; D gene: .; clone size: many; J gene: TRBJ2-3; CDR3 protein: CASSRRISTDTQYF; CDR3 DNA: TGTGCCAGCAGTCGACGGATAAGCACAGATACGCAGTATTTT
V gene: TRBV12-3/TRBV12-4; CDR3 length: 18; D gene: TRBD2; clone size: few; J gene: TRBJ2-3; CDR3 protein: CASSPRFPTSGGSFTQYF; CDR3 DNA: TGTGCCAGCAGTCCCCGATTTCCGACTAGCGGGGGGTCATTTACGCAGTATTTT
V gene: TRBV2; CDR3 length: 15; D gene: TRBD2; clone size: .; J gene: TRBJ2-5; CDR3 protein: CASKTSGGPKETQYF; CDR3 DNA: TGTGCCAGCAAGACTAGCGGGGGGCCTAAAGAGACCCAGTACTTC
V gene: TRBV10-3; CDR3 length: 15; D gene: TRBD2; clone size: many; J gene: TRBJ2-3; CDR3 protein: CAISSLAPYSDTQYF; CDR3 DNA: TGTGCCATCAGTTCACTAGCGCCGTATTCAGATACGCAGTATTTT
V gene: TRBV20-1; CDR3 length: 16; D gene: TRBD2; clone size: .; J gene: TRBJ2-1; CDR3 protein: CSAPRPTSGLNNEQFF; CDR3 DNA: TGCAGTGCCCCCCGCCCGACTAGCGGACTGAACAATGAGCAGTTCTTC
V gene: TRBV28; CDR3 length: 17; D gene: TRBD1; clone size: .; J gene: TRBJ2-6; CDR3 protein: CASSPGTGLSGANVLTF; CDR3 DNA: TGTGCCAGCAGTCCGGGGACAGGCCTCTCTGGGGCCAACGTCCTGACTTTC
V gene: TRBV27; CDR3 length: 14; D gene: TRBD1; clone size: .; J gene: TRBJ1-1; CDR3 protein: CASSFLQGDTEAFF; CDR3 DNA: TGTGCCAGCAGTTTTCTTCAGGGGGACACTGAAGCTTTCTTT
V gene: TRBV5-1; CDR3 length: 15; D gene: .; clone size: many; J gene: TRBJ1-1; CDR3 protein: CASSLIPGARTEAFF; CDR3 DNA: TGCGCCAGCAGCTTGATTCCGGGGGCACGGACTGAAGCTTTCTTT
V gene: TRBV12-5; CDR3 length: 13; D gene: .; clone size: .; J gene: TRBJ1-1; CDR3 protein: CASGSEAFTEAFF; CDR3 DNA: TGTGCTAGTGGTTCCGAGGCCTTCACTGAAGCTTTCTTT